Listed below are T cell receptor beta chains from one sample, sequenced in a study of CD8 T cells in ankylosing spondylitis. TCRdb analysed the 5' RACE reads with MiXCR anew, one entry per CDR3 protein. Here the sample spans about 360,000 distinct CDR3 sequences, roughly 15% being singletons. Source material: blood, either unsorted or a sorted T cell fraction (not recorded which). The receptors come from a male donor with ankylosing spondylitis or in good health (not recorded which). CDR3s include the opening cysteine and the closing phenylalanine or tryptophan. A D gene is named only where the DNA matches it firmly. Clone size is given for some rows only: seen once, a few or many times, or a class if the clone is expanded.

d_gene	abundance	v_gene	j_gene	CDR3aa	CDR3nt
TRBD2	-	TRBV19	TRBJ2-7	CARSIGRAGREQYF	TGTGCCAGGAGTATAGGTCGAGCGGGGCGCGAGCAGTACTTC
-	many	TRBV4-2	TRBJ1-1	CASSQGGANTEAFF	TGTGCCAGCAGCCAAGGGGGGGCTAACACTGAAGCTTTCTTT
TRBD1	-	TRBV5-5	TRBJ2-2	CASSLQGIGELFF	TGTGCCAGCAGCCTACAGGGGATCGGGGAGCTGTTTTTT
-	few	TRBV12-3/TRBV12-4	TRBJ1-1	CASSFSQGTEAFF	TGTGCCAGCAGTTTTTCCCAGGGGACTGAAGCTTTCTTT
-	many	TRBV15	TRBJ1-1	CAVRKWNTEAFF	TGTGCCGTGAGGAAATGGAACACTGAAGCTTTCTTT
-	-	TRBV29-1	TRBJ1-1	CSVKGRTEAFF	TGCAGCGTTAAGGGTCGGACTGAAGCTTTCTTT
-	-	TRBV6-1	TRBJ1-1	CASRLNRDTEAFF	TGTGCCAGCAGACTAAACAGGGATACTGAAGCTTTCTTT
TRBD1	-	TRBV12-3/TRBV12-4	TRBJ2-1	CASRGPRDRGAGEQFF	TGTGCCAGCAGGGGACCACGAGACAGGGGTGCGGGTGAGCAGTTCTTC
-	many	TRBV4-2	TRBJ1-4	CASSQGPNGEKLFF	TGTGCCAGCAGCCAGGGGCCCAACGGTGAAAAACTGTTTTTT
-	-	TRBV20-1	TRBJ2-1	CSARKETVGEQFF	TGCAGTGCTAGGAAGGAGACGGTAGGAGAGCAGTTCTTC
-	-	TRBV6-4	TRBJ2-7	CASSDDGGEQYF	TGTGCCAGCAGTGACGACGGGGGCGAGCAGTACTTC
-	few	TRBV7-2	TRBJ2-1	CASSLDGQAYNEQFF	TGTGCCAGCAGTCTAGACGGGCAGGCCTACAATGAGCAGTTCTTC
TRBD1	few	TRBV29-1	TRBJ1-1	CSAGKRQGAVRNTEAFF	TGCAGCGCCGGTAAGAGACAGGGGGCGGTAAGGAACACTGAAGCTTTCTTT
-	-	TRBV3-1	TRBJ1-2	CASSPTWGGSGGYTF	TGTGCCAGCAGCCCCACCTGGGGCGGGAGTGGAGGCTACACCTTC
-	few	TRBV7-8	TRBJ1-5	CASSLRRWSNQPQHF	TGTGCCAGCAGCTTACGAAGGTGGAGCAATCAGCCCCAGCATTTT
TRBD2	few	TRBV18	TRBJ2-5	CASSPPLAGETQYF	TGTGCCAGCTCACCACCGCTAGCGGGAGAGACCCAGTACTTC
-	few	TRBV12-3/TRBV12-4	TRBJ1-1	CASSLGGMSTEAFF	TGTGCCAGCAGTTTAGGAGGGATGAGCACTGAAGCTTTCTTT
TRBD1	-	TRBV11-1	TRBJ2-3	CASSFAPSGQGAGDTQYF	TGTGCCAGCAGCTTTGCCCCGTCGGGACAGGGGGCGGGAGATACGCAGTATTTT
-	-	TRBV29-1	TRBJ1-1	CSVDWVGTEAFF	TGCAGCGTTGATTGGGTTGGGACTGAAGCTTTCTTT
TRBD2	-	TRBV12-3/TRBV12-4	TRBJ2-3	CASSRSGGASDTQYF	TGTGCCAGCAGTCGTAGCGGGGGGGCCTCAGATACGCAGTATTTT
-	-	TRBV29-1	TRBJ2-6	CSVGGEDGANVLTF	TGCAGCGTTGGGGGCGAGGATGGGGCCAACGTCCTGACTTTC
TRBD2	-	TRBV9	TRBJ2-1	CASSVWEGSYNEQFF	TGTGCCAGCAGCGTATGGGAGGGCTCCTACAATGAGCAGTTCTTC
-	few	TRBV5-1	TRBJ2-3	CASSLAQITDTQYF	TGCGCCAGCAGCTTGGCACAGATCACAGATACGCAGTATTTT
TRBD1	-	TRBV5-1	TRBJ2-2	CASFPPTGQGNTGELFF	TGCGCCAGCTTTCCCCCCACGGGACAGGGGAACACCGGGGAGCTGTTTTTT
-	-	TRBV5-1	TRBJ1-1	CASSLEATGTEAFF	TGCGCCAGCAGCTTGGAGGCCACGGGGACTGAAGCCTTCTTT
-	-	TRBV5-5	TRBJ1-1	CASSLDKNTEAFF	TGTGCCAGCAGCTTGGACAAGAACACTGAAGCTTTCTTT
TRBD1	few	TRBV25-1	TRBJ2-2	CASRETGYLNGELFF	TGTGCCAGCAGGGAGACAGGGTATTTGAACGGGGAGCTGTTTTTT
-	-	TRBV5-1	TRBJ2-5	CASSPQGTGETQYF	TGCGCCAGCAGCCCACAGGGTACGGGAGAGACCCAGTACTTC
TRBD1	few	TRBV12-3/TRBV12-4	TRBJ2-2	CASRPQGAITGELFF	TGTGCCAGCAGACCACAGGGGGCGATTACCGGGGAGCTGTTTTTT
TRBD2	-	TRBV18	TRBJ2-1	CASSPQTSGEQFF	TGTGCCAGCTCACCTCAAACTAGCGGGGAGCAGTTCTTC
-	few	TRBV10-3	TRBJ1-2	CAISGEGYGYTF	TGTGCCATCAGTGGCGAGGGGTATGGCTACACCTTC
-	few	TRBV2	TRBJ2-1	CASKTPGENEQFF	TGTGCCAGCAAAACCCCTGGAGAAAATGAGCAGTTCTTC
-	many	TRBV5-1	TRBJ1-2	CASSLDPGAYGYTF	TGCGCCAGCAGCTTGGACCCTGGGGCCTATGGCTACACCTTC
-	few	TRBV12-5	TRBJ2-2	CASGGGAKNTGELFF	TGTGCTAGTGGCGGTGGGGCAAAGAACACCGGGGAGCTGTTTTTT
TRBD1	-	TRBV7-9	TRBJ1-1	CASSPSGTGLGEAFF	TGTGCCAGCAGCCCATCCGGGACAGGGTTGGGTGAAGCTTTCTTT
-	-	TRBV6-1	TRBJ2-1	CASSGRKANHNEQFF	TGTGCCAGCAGTGGCCGTAAAGCGAATCACAATGAGCAGTTCTTC
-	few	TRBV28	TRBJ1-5	CASTAFNQPQHF	TGTGCCAGCACAGCTTTCAATCAGCCCCAGCATTTT
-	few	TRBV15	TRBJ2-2	CATSPGGEAGELFF	TGTGCCACCAGCCCCGGAGGGGAGGCCGGGGAGCTGTTTTTT
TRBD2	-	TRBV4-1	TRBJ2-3	CASKLGGLLTDTQYF	TGCGCCAGCAAACTGGGAGGGCTTCTTACAGATACGCAGTATTTT
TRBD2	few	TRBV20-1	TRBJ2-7	CSAWGREVAYEQYF	TGCAGTGCCTGGGGGCGGGAGGTCGCCTACGAGCAGTACTTC
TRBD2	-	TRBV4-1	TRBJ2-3	CASSQESSGGLTDTQYF	TGCGCCAGCAGCCAAGAATCGAGCGGGGGGCTAACAGATACGCAGTATTTT